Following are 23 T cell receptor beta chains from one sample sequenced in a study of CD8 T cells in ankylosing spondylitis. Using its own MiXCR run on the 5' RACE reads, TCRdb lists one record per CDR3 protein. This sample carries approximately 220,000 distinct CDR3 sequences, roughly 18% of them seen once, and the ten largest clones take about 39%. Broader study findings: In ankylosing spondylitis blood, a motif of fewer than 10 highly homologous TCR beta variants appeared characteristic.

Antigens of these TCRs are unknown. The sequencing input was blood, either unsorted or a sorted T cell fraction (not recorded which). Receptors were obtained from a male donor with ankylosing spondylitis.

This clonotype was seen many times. This CDR3 is CASSQAGSYNEQFF. The CDR3 DNA is TGTGCCAGCAGCCAAGCGGGTTCCTACAATGAGCAGTTCTTC. The chain joins TRBV14 to TRBJ2-1, with D unresolved. The CDR3 is 14 residues long. CDR1 is SGHDN and CDR2 is FVKESK in the germline V gene. V was pared by 1 base and J by 1 base, with 5 bases between.

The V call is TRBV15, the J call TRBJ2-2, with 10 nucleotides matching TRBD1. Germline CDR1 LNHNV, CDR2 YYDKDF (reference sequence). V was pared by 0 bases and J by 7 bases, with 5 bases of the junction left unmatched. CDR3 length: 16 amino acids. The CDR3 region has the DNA TGTGCCACCAGCAGAGATTGGGGACAGGGGAGCGGGGAGCTGTTTTTT. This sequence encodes CATSRDWGQGSGELFF.

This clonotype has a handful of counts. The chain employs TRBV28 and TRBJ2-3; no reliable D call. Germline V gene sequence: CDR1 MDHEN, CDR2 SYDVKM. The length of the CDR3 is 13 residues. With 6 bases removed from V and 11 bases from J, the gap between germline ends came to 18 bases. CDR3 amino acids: CASSTGPNLGQYF. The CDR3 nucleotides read TGTGCCAGCAGCACTGGCCCGAACTTAGGGCAGTATTTT.

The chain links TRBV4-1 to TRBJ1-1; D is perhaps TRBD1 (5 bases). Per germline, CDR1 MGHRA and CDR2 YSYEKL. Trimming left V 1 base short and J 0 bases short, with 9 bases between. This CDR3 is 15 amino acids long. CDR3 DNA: TGCGCCAGCAGCCAAGTGGCGGGGCTGAACACTGAAGCTTTCTTT. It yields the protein CASSQVAGLNTEAFF.

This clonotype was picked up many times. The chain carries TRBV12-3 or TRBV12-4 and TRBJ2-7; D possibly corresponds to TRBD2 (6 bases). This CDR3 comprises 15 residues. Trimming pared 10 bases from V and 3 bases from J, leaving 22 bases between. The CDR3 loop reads CAIGTQTGEVYEQYF. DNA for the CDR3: TGTGCCATAGGGACCCAAACGGGGGAGGTCTACGAGCAGTACTTC.

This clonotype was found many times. In DNA, the CDR3 is TGCGCCAGCAGCCAAGTACAGGGCCCACCCACAGATACGCAGTATTTT. Its translation: CASSQVQGPPTDTQYF. The chain employs TRBV4-1 and TRBJ2-3; TRBD1 is a possible D gene (6 bases). The germline V gene encodes CDR1 MGHRA and CDR2 YSYEKL. There are 16 residues in the CDR3. V was clipped by 1 base and J by 2 bases, with 13 bases between them.

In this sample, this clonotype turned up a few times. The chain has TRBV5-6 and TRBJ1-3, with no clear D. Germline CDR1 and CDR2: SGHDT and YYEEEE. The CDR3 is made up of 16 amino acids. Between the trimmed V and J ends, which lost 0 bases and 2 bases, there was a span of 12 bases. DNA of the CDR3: TGTGCCAGCAGCTTGGGCTCGGTAGGGCCTGGAAACACCATATATTTT. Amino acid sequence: CASSLGSVGPGNTIYF.

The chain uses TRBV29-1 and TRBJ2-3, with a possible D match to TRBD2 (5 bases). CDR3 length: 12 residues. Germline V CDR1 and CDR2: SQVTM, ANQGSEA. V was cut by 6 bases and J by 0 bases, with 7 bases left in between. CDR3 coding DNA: TGCAGCGTCTGGACTAGCACAGATACGCAGTATTTT. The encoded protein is CSVWTSTDTQYF.

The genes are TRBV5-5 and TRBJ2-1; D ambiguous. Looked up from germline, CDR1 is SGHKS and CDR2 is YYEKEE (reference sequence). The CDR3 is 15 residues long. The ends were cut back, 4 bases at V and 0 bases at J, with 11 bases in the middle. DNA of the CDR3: TGTGCCAGCAGCGCGTTCTTGAGCTCCTACAATGAGCAGTTCTTC. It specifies CASSAFLSSYNEQFF. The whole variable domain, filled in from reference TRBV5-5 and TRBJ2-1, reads DAGVTQSPTHLIKTRGQQVTLRCSPISGHKSVSWYQQVLGQGPQFIFQYYEKEERGRGNFPDRFSARQFPNYSSELNVNALLLGDSALYLCASSAFLSSYNEQFFGPGTRLTVL.

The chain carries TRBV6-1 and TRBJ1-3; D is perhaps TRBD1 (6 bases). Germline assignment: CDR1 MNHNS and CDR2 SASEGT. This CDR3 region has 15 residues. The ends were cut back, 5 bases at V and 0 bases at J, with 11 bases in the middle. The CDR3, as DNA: TGTGCCAGCAGTCCTGACAGGAACTCTGGAAACACCATATATTTT. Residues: CASSPDRNSGNTIYF.

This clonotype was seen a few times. The CDR3 sequence is CASSSEGALNTEAFF. The CDR3 DNA reads as TGTGCCAGCAGCTCCGAGGGGGCCCTGAACACTGAAGCTTTCTTT. The chain joins TRBV9 to TRBJ1-1; 7 bases line up with TRBD1. The germline V gene encodes CDR1 SGDLS and CDR2 YYNGEE. The CDR3 totals 15 residues. Trimming removed 4 bases from V and 0 bases from J; junction bases left unmatched: 6. The full variable domain, in which reference TRBV9 and TRBJ1-1 provide the parts outside the CDR3, is DSGVTQTPKHLITATGQRVTLRCSPRSGDLSVYWYQQSLDQGLQFLIQYYNGEERAKGNILERFSAQQFPDLHSELNLSSLELGDSALYFCASSSEGALNTEAFFGQGTRLTVV.

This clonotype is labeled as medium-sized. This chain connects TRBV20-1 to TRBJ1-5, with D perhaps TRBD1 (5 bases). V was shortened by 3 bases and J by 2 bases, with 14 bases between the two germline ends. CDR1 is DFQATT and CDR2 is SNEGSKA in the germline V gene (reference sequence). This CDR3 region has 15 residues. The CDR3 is CSASPLGGGNQPQHF. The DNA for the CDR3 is TGCAGTGCTAGTCCCCTTGGGGGAGGCAATCAGCCCCAGCATTTT.

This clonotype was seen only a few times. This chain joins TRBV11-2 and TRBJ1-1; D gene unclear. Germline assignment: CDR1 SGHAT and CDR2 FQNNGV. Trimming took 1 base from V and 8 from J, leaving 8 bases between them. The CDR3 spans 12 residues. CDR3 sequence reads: CASSLGGLEAFF. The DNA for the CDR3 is TGTGCCAGCAGCTTAGGAGGCTTAGAAGCTTTCTTT. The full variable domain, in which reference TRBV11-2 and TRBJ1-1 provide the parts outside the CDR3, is EAGVAQSPRYKIIEKRQSVAFWCNPISGHATLYWYQQILGQGPKLLIQFQNNGVVDDSQLPKDRFSAERLKGVDSTLKIQPAKLEDSAVYLCASSLGGLEAFFGQGTRLTVV.

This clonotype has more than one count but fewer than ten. The CDR3 coding sequence is TGTGCCAGCAGCCAAGATTCTAGCGGGAGGGTGGAGACCCAGTACTTC. This translates into CASSQDSSGRVETQYF. The chain couples TRBV4-2 to TRBJ2-5; TRBD2 aligns across 12 bases. Germline V gene lookup returns CDR1 LGHNA and CDR2 YNFKEQ. The CDR3 is made up of 16 amino acids. With 0 bases clipped from V and 5 bases from J, the junction kept 4 bases outside the gene matches.

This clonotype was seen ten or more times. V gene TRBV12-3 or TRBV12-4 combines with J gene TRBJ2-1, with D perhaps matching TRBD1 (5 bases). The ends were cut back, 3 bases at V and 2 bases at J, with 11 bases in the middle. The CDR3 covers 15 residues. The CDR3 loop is CASSFGASPYNEQFF. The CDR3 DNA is TGTGCCAGCAGTTTTGGGGCTTCCCCCTACAATGAGCAGTTCTTC.

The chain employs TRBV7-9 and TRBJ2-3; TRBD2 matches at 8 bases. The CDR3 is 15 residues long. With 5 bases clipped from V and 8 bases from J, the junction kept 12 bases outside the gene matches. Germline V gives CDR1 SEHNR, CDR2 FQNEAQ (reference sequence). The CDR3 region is CASSEIAGTMGTQYF. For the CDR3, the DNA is TGTGCCAGCAGCGAAATAGCGGGGACAATGGGTACGCAGTATTTT.

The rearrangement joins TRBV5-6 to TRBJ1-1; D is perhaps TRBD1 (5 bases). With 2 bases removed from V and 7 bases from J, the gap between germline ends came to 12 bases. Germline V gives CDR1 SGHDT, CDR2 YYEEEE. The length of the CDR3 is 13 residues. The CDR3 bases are TGTGCCAGCAGCTTTGGGACCACGGATGAAGCTTTCTTT. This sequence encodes CASSFGTTDEAFF.

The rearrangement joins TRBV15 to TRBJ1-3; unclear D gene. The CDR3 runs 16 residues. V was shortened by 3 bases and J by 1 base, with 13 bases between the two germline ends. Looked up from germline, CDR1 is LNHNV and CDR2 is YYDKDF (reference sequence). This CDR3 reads CATSRPQGVSGNTIYF. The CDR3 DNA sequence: TGTGCCACCAGCAGGCCACAAGGAGTTTCTGGAAACACCATATATTTT.

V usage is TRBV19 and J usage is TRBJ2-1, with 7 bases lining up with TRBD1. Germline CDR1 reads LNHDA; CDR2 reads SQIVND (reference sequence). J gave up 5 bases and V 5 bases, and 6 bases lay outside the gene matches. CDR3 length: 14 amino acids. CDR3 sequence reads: CASSWTGQNNEQFF. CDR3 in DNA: TGTGCCAGTAGTTGGACAGGCCAGAACAATGAGCAGTTCTTC.

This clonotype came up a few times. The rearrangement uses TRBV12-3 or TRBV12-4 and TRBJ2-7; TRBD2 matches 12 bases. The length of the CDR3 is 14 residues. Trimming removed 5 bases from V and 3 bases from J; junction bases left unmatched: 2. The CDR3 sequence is CASSILAGGYEQYF. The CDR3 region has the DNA TGTGCCAGCAGTATACTAGCGGGAGGCTACGAGCAGTACTTC.

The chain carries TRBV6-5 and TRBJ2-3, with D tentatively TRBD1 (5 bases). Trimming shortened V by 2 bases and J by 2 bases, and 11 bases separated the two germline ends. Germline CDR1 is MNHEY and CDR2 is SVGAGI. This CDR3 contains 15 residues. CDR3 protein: CASSYGAANTDTQYF. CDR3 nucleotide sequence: TGTGCCAGCAGTTACGGGGCAGCGAACACAGATACGCAGTATTTT.

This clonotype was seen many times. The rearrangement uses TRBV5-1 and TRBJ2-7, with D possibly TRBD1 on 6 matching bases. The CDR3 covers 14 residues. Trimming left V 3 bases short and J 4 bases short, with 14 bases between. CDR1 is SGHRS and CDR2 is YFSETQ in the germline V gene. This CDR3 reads CASSWEIQGYEQYF. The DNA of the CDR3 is TGCGCCAGCAGCTGGGAGATTCAGGGGTACGAGCAGTACTTC.

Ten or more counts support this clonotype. The CDR3: CASTSAGDTDTQYF. Here the CDR3 DNA reads TGTGCCAGCACCTCGGCTGGCGACACAGATACGCAGTATTTT. The rearrangement joins TRBV11-2 to TRBJ2-3; D uncertain. The CDR3 extends over 14 amino acids. The germline gives CDR1 SGHAT, CDR2 FQNNGV. The V end was cut by 7 bases, the J end by 2 bases, with 13 bases between.